Presented here are 21 T cell receptor beta chains from one specimen sequenced in a study of blood T cell repertoires in COVID-19 (TCRdb year 2020). Library method: the immunoSEQ multiplex PCR assay. This is the immuneACCESS table as TCRdb keeps it, with only in-frame sequences that have V and J called. A part of the clones is gone; compared with another copy, unresolved V genes explain less than half, and the rest is unexplained. The sample table shows under 250,000 clones, and under 90% are seen once. The top ten clonotypes cover approximately 5% of the sample. Sequencing used peripheral blood. The receptors derive from a woman aged 60-70 years who had recovered from COVID-19.

The chain couples TRBV4-3 to TRBJ2-4; TRBD2 matches 8 bases. J lost 7 bases, V lost 0 bases, and 11 bases had no gene match. This CDR3 has 17 amino acids. Germline V lookup: CDR1 LGHNA, CDR2 YSLEER. The CDR3 is CASSQDNLAGGFNIQYF. CDR3 nucleotide sequence: TGCGCCAGCAGCCAAGATAACCTCGCGGGGGGTTTCAACATTCAGTACTTC.

The V and J genes are TRBV5-1 and TRBJ2-7; D is possibly TRBD2 (5 bases). V lost 1 base and J 5 bases, leaving 16 bases between the germline ends. There are 15 residues in the CDR3. Per germline, CDR1 SGHRS and CDR2 YFSETQ. CDR3 nucleotide sequence: TGCGCCAGCAGCTTGATCAGCCAGCCCGGGAACGAGCAGTACTTC. This translates into CASSLISQPGNEQYF.

The table lists this clone with many counts. The chain has TRBV13 and TRBJ2-7, with 7 bases fitting TRBD1. Germline lookup yields CDR1 PRHDT and CDR2 FYEKMQ (reference sequence). The CDR3 runs 14 residues. The V gene end was trimmed by 3 bases and the J gene end by 2 bases; junction bases not matched to a gene: 4. The CDR3 here is CASSLTGYTYEQYF. The CDR3 DNA follows: TGTGCCAGCAGCTTGACAGGGTATACCTACGAGCAGTACTTC.

The chain has TRBV6-5 and TRBJ2-7; tentatively, D is TRBD2 (7 bases). The CDR3 sequence is 14 residues long. The germline V gene encodes CDR1 MNHEY and CDR2 SVGAGI. Trimming cost V 6 bases and J 0 bases, with 12 bases left between them. CDR3 loop: CASRGGGYSYEQYF. The CDR3 DNA follows: TGTGCCAGCAGAGGGGGGGGTTACTCCTACGAGCAGTACTTC.

The chain joins TRBV7-2 to TRBJ2-7; the D gene is possibly TRBD1 (5 bases). The V gene's germline CDR1 is SGHTA and CDR2 FQGNSA. The CDR3 loop spans 16 amino acids. Trimming pared 2 bases from V and 0 bases from J, leaving 14 bases between. CDR3 DNA: TGTGCCAGCAGCTTACTGTACAGGATGAGCTCCTACGAGCAGTACTTC. Its protein is CASSLLYRMSSYEQYF.

There are a few counts of this clone. This chain joins TRBV18 and TRBJ2-7, with D maybe TRBD2 (6 bases). Per germline, CDR1 KGHSH and CDR2 LQKENI. Trimming took off 2 bases at V and 7 bases at J, with 18 bases between the two ends. This CDR3 is 15 amino acids long. Written as DNA, the CDR3 is TGTGCCAGCTCACCAGCCGGGACTGGGAGCGGAGAGCAGTACTTC. This encodes CASSPAGTGSGEQYF.

Here the CDR3 DNA reads TGTGCCAGCACCCTAACAGGGATGGGGGAGACCCAGTACTTC. Amino acids: CASTLTGMGETQYF. The chain uses TRBV11-2 and TRBJ2-5; tentative D call: TRBD1 (6 bases). Trimming took off 7 bases at V and 5 bases at J, with 17 bases between the two ends. Germline values: CDR1 SGHAT, CDR2 FQNNGV. CDR3 length: 14 residues. The full variable domain, with the rest looked up from reference TRBV11-2 and TRBJ2-5, is EAGVAQSPRYKIIEKRQSVAFWCNPISGHATLYWYQQILGQGPKLLIQFQNNGVVDDSQLPKDRFSAERLKGVDSTLKIQPAKLEDSAVYLCASTLTGMGETQYFGPGTRLLVL.

This rearrangement joins TRBV6-2 or TRBV6-3 to TRBJ2-3; D possibly corresponds to TRBD2 (6 bases). This CDR3 is 14 amino acids long. Germline values: CDR1 MNHEY, CDR2 SVGEGT. V was cut by 5 bases and J by 0 bases, with 9 bases left in between. CDR3: CASSNAGSTDTQYF. The CDR3 nucleotides read TGTGCCAGCAGTAATGCGGGGAGCACAGATACGCAGTATTTT.

This clone was seen just once. The rearrangement joins TRBV4-1 to TRBJ2-2; tentatively, D is TRBD1 (5 bases). Trimming took 1 base from V and 8 from J, leaving 17 bases between them. Germline V gives CDR1 MGHRA, CDR2 YSYEKL. This CDR3 region has 16 residues. The CDR3 DNA reads TGCGCCAGCAGCCAAGTAGGGAAAGGGGCCGCGGGGGAGCTGTTTTTT. Protein: CASSQVGKGAAGELFF.

This clone was observed a few times. This chain links TRBV18 with TRBJ1-1; D possibly corresponds to TRBD1 (6 bases). V was shortened by 4 bases and J by 4 bases, with 16 bases between the two germline ends. This CDR3 has 15 residues. The V gene's germline CDR1 is KGHSH and CDR2 LQKENI. CDR3 loop: CASSLNRDIGTEAFF. In DNA form, the CDR3 reads TGTGCCAGCTCACTAAATCGGGACATTGGCACTGAAGCTTTCTTT.

The rearrangement links TRBV11-2 to TRBJ2-5; 7 bases line up with TRBD1. CDR1 SGHAT and CDR2 FQNNGV come from the germline V gene. The CDR3 is 14 amino acids. V was clipped by 3 bases and J by 2 bases; unmatched bases: 3. CDR3 bases: TGTGCCAGCAGCTTGGACAGGACGCAAGAGACCCAGTACTTC. Translated, it gives CASSLDRTQETQYF.

This clone occurred once. This chain uses TRBV6-5 with TRBJ2-7; TRBD1 matches at 10 bases. The CDR3 is 13 amino acids. CDR1 is MNHEY and CDR2 is SVGAGI in the germline V gene. The ends lost 6 bases at V and 4 bases at J; junction bases unmatched: 3. CDR3 sequence reads: CASRRQGAYEQYF. In DNA form, the CDR3 reads TGTGCCAGCAGGAGACAGGGGGCATACGAGCAGTACTTC.

Only one count was recorded for this clone. The chain is built from TRBV5-6 and TRBJ1-5; D may be TRBD1 (5 bases). CDR3 length: 15 amino acids. The germline V gene encodes CDR1 SGHDT and CDR2 YYEEEE. V lost 2 bases, J lost 9 bases, and 18 bases lay in between. The CDR3 DNA follows: TGTGCCAGCAGCTTAGGGGCCAGCCCGATTTGGCCCCAGCATTTT. This encodes CASSLGASPIWPQHF.

The CDR3 spells CASSLALDSPSTDTQYF. CDR3 in DNA: TGCGCCAGCAGCTTGGCCCTGGACAGCCCTAGCACAGATACGCAGTATTTT. The chain carries TRBV5-1 and TRBJ2-3; possible D gene TRBD1, 6 bases. V lost 0 bases and J 0 bases, leaving 14 bases between the germline ends. CDR1 SGHRS and CDR2 YFSETQ come from the germline V gene. This CDR3 comprises 17 residues.

This clone has only a few counts. The gene calls are TRBV6-5 and TRBJ1-6, with TRBD1 identical over 9 bases. Trimming removed 2 bases from V and 13 bases from J; junction bases left unmatched: 6. This CDR3 is 14 amino acids long. Germline values: CDR1 MNHEY, CDR2 SVGAGI. CDR3 loop: CASSYRDRVLPLHF. Here the CDR3 DNA reads TGTGCCAGCAGTTACCGGGACAGGGTATTGCCCCTCCACTTT.

V usage is TRBV2 and J usage is TRBJ1-2, with 7 nucleotides matching TRBD1. The germline V gene has CDR1 SNHLY and CDR2 FYNNEI. With 0 bases clipped from V and 6 bases from J, the junction kept 1 base outside the gene matches. CDR3 size: 13 residues. The CDR3 coding sequence is TGTGCCAGCAGTGAAGCAGGGGGCGATGGCTACACCTTC. The encoded protein is CASSEAGGDGYTF. The entire variable domain, with the rest obtained from reference TRBV2 and TRBJ1-2, is as follows: EPEVTQTPSHQVTQMGQEVILRCVPISNHLYFYWYRQILGQKVEFLVSFYNNEISEKSEIFDDQFSVERPDGSNFTLKIRSTKLEDSAMYFCASSEAGGDGYTFGSGTRLTVV.

The V and J genes are TRBV5-1 and TRBJ2-7, with a possible D match to TRBD2 (5 bases). CDR3 length: 14 amino acids. Germline values: CDR1 SGHRS, CDR2 YFSETQ. Trimming shortened V by 0 bases and J by 1 base, and 8 bases separated the two germline ends. CDR3 residues: CASSLASRSYEQYF. The CDR3 nucleotides read TGCGCCAGCAGCTTGGCTAGCCGATCCTACGAGCAGTACTTC.

This sequence joins TRBV30 and TRBJ2-3; TRBD2 matches 7 bases. The J segment lost 5 bases and the V segment lost 0 bases, leaving 8 bases of the junction unmatched. Germline values: CDR1 GTSNPN, CDR2 SVGIG (reference sequence). The CDR3 extends over 15 amino acids. CDR3 DNA: TGTGCCTGGAGTGTGGCTAGCGGACCAGAAGATACGCAGTATTTT. It specifies CAWSVASGPEDTQYF.

DNA for the CDR3: TGTGCCAGCAGCGCGCAGGGGGCTATCGCGTACTTC. Translated, it gives CASSAQGAIAYF. The chain links TRBV5-4 to TRBJ2-5; 8 positions agree with TRBD1. The CDR3 contains 12 residues. J was trimmed by 13 bases and V by 4 bases; bases with no gene match: 9. Looked up from germline, CDR1 is SGHNT and CDR2 is YYREEE (reference sequence).

The rearrangement links TRBV10-3 to TRBJ2-3; 7 bases agree with TRBD2. CDR1 and CDR2 (germline): ENHRY, SYGVKD. Losses at the gene ends were 6 bases for V and 2 bases for J; bases not matched to a gene: 5. The CDR3 covers 14 residues. This CDR3 is CAISLAGPTDTQYF. The DNA for the CDR3 is TGTGCCATCAGCTTAGCGGGCCCCACAGATACGCAGTATTTT.

The genes are TRBV4-1 and TRBJ2-5; no clear D gene. The germline CDR1 and CDR2 sequences are MGHRA and YSYEKL. V lost 1 base and J 7 bases, leaving 13 bases between the germline ends. The CDR3 runs 14 residues. The CDR3 sequence: CASSQGSVDGTQYF. The CDR3 DNA reads as TGCGCCAGCAGCCAAGGTTCAGTCGATGGGACCCAGTACTTC.